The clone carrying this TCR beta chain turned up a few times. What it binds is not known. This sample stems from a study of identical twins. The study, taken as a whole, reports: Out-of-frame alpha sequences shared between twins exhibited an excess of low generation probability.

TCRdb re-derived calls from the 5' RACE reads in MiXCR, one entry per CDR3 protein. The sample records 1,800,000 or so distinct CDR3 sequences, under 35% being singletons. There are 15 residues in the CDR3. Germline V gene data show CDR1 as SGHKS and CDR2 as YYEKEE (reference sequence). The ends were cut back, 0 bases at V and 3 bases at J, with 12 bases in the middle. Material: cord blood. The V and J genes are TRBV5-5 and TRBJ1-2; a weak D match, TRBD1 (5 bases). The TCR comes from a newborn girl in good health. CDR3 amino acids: CASSLGGRGDYGYTF. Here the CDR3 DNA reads TGTGCCAGCAGCTTGGGGGGCCGGGGAGACTATGGCTACACCTTC.